The next 6 T cell receptor beta chains were all read from a single sample in a study of siplizumab effects on memory and regulatory T cells (dated by TCRdb to the late 2010s). Mixed lymphocyte reaction cells were cocultured at 37°C for 6 to 7 days. The library was obtained by the immunoSEQ multiplex PCR assay. TCRdb holds this immuneACCESS table with in-frame rearrangements only. Some clones are missing; in checked studies, unresolved V genes explain under half, and the rest has no known cause. For this sample the table gives approximately 9,600 clones, of which around 45% were detected only once. Of the sample, under 25% is held by the ten largest clones. Antigens of these TCRs are unknown. What was sequenced was CFSE-low (dividing) CD4+ T cells sorted from an allogeneic mixed lymphocyte reaction. The receptors shown here come from a human donor in good health; the cells came from an allogeneic mixed lymphocyte reaction.

Only a few counts were recorded for this clone. The chain combines TRBV11-3 with TRBJ2-1; 8 positions match TRBD2. The CDR3 is 15 amino acids. In germline, CDR1 is SGHNT, CDR2 YENEEA. V lost 8 bases to trimming and J lost 8 bases; unmatched junction nucleotides: 14. This chain's CDR3 is CASSSRSGRGHEQFF. CDR3 nucleotide sequence: TGTGCCAGCTCGTCCCGGAGCGGGAGAGGTCATGAGCAGTTCTTC. Based on the CDR3 plus reference TRBV11-3 and TRBJ2-1, the full variable domain is EAGVVQSPRYKIIEKKQPVAFWCNPISGHNTLYWYLQNLGQGPELLIRYENEEAVDDSQLPKDRFSAERLKGVDSTLKIQPAELGDSAVYLCASSSRSGRGHEQFFGPGTRLTVL.

This clone appeared a few times. V and J are TRBV29-1 and TRBJ1-2, with 7 bases identical to TRBD1. The germline V gene encodes CDR1 SQVTM and CDR2 ANQGSEA. This CDR3 has 13 residues. V was pared by 6 bases and J by 4 bases, with 8 bases of the junction left unmatched. The CDR3 here is CSVRQGASYGYTF. CDR3 in DNA: TGCAGCGTGCGACAGGGAGCATCCTATGGCTACACCTTC.

The CDR3: CASSPRSTVRDTQYF. In DNA form, the CDR3 reads TGTGCCAGCTCACCACGAAGCACAGTCAGGGATACCCAGTACTTC. The chain combines TRBV18 with TRBJ2-5, with D tentatively TRBD1 (5 bases). Trimming stripped 1 base from V and 8 bases from J, with 17 bases between. The CDR3 is 15 amino acids. Germline loops: CDR1 KGHSH, CDR2 LQKENI.

This clone showed up just a few times. Distinct nucleotide sequences in the sample also encode this CDR3. The chain recombines TRBV27 with TRBJ2-6; possibly TRBD1 for D (5 bases). The germline V and J ends were trimmed by 5 bases and 0 bases, with 11 bases remaining between them. This CDR3 is 16 amino acids long. Germline lookup yields CDR1 MNHEY and CDR2 SMNVEV (reference sequence). In DNA, the CDR3 is TGTGCCAGCAGTAGGGTTACAGGCTCTGGGGCCAACGTCCTGACTTTC. Amino acids: CASSRVTGSGANVLTF.

There are a few counts of this clone. The chain has TRBV11-3 and TRBJ2-7; D may be TRBD1 (6 bases). CDR3 length: 15 residues. The V end was cut by 0 bases, the J end by 2 bases, with 11 bases between. The germline CDR1 and CDR2 sequences are SGHNT and YENEEA. In DNA form, the CDR3 reads TGTGCCAGCAGCTTAGATTCAGGGGCACCCTACGAGCAGTACTTC. It is translated as CASSLDSGAPYEQYF.

The chain has TRBV18 and TRBJ2-4, with D possibly matching TRBD2 (6 bases). CDR1 is KGHSH, CDR2 LQKENI, per germline. Deletions cut 5 bases from V and 4 bases from J, with 15 bases between. The CDR3 length is 15 residues. The CDR3 coding sequence is TGTGCCAGCTCATCAAGTACCGGGGGAAAAAACATTCAGTACTTC. It translates to CASSSSTGGKNIQYF.